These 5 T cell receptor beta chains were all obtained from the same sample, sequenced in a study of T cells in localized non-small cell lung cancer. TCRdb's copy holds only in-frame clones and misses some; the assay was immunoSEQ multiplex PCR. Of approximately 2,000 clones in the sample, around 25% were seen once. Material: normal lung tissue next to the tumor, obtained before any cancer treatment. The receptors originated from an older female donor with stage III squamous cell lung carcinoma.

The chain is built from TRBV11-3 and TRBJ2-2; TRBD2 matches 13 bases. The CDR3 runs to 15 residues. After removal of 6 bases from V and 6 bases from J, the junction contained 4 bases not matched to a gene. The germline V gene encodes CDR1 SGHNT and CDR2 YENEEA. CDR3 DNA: TGTGCCAGCAGGTCAGGACTAGCGGGAGCCGGGGAGCTGTTTTTT. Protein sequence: CASRSGLAGAGELFF. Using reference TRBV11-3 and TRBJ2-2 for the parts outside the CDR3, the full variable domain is EAGVVQSPRYKIIEKKQPVAFWCNPISGHNTLYWYLQNLGQGPELLIRYENEEAVDDSQLPKDRFSAERLKGVDSTLKIQPAELGDSAVYLCASRSGLAGAGELFFGEGSRLTVL.

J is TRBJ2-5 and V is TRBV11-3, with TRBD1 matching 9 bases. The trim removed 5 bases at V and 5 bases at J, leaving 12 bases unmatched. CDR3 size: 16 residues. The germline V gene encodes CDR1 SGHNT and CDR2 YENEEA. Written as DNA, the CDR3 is TGTGCCAGCAGCGTTCTGGGACAGGGAAGGATGGAGACCCAGTACTTC. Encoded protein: CASSVLGQGRMETQYF.

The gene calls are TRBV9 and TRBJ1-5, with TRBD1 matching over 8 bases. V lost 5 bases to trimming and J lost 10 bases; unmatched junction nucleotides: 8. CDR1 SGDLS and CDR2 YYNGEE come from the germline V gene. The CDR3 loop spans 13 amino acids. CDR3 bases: TGTGCCAGCAGAAGACAGGGGACAGGACCCCAGCATTTT. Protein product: CASRRQGTGPQHF.

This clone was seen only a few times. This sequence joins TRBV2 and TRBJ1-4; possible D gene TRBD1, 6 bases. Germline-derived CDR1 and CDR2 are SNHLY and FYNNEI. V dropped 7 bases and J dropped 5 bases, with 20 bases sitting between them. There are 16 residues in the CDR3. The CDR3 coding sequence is TGTGCCAGCACCCCGCTGTTGGGCAGGGGAAATGAAAAACTGTTTTTT. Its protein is CASTPLLGRGNEKLFF.

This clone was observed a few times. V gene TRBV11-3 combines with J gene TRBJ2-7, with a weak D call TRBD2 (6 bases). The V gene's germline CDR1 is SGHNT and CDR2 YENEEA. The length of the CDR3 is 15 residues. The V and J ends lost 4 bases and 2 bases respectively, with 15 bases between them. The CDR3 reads CASSSWASEAYEQYF. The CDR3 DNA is TGTGCCAGCAGCTCCTGGGCTAGCGAGGCCTACGAGCAGTACTTC.